This T cell receptor beta chain was obtained from a study of control samples from healthy donors and cancer patients. CDR1 and CDR2 from the germline V gene are LNHDA and SQIVND (reference sequence). The CDR3 totals 17 residues. Assay used: immunoSEQ multiplex PCR; TCRdb lists only in-frame clones, some missing. The data hold around 110,000 clones, with more than 70% observed a single time. This sequence was found in a woman in her 70s in good health. Sample: blood. This sequence joins TRBV19 and TRBJ1-1, with a weak D call TRBD1 (6 bases). DNA for the CDR3: TGTGCTACCGGACCCCGTCTGACGGGGGGCGCACACACTGAAGCTTTCTTT. Protein sequence: CATGPRLTGGAHTEAFF.